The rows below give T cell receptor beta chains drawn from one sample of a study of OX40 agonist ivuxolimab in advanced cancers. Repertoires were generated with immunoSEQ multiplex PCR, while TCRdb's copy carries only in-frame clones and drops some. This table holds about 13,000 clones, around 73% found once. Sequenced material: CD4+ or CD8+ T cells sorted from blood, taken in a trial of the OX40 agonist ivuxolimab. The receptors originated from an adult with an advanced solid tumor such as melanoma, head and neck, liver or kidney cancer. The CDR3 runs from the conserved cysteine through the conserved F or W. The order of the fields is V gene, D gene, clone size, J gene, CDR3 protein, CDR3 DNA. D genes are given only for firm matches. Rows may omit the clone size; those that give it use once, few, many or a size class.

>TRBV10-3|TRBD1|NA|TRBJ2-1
CAIRGTGSSYNEQFF
TGTGCCATCAGAGGGACAGGGAGCTCCTACAATGAGCAGTTCTTC
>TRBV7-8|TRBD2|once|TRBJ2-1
CASSLTSAHEQFF
TGTGCCAGCAGCTTGACTAGCGCCCATGAGCAGTTCTTC
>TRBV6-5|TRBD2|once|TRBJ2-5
CASSYFGTTETQYF
TGTGCCAGCAGTTACTTTGGGACTACAGAGACCCAGTACTTC
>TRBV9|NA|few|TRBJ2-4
CASSALPGNIQYF
TGTGCCAGCAGCGCCCTTCCCGGAAACATTCAGTACTTC
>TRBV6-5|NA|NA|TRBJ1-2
CASSLYAGGDYGYTF
TGTGCCAGCAGTTTATATGCGGGGGGAGACTATGGCTACACCTTC
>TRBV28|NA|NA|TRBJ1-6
CASRPTVGSSYNSPLHF
TGTGCCAGCAGACCGACGGTGGGGAGCTCCTATAATTCACCCCTCCACTTT
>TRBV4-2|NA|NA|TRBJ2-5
CASSSQGRNQQETQYF
TGTGCCAGCAGCTCACAGGGTCGGAACCAACAAGAGACCCAGTACTTC
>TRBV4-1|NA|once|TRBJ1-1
CASSQEPNTEAFF
TGCGCCAGCAGCCAAGAACCGAACACTGAAGCTTTCTTT
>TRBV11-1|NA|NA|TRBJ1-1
CASSRTGTEAFF
TGTGCCAGCAGCCGTACAGGAACTGAAGCTTTCTTT
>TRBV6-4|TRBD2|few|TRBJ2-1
CASSDSPAGGRDEQFF
TGTGCCAGCAGTGACTCGCCAGCGGGAGGAAGAGATGAGCAGTTCTTC
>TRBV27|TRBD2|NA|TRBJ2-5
CASHREGHEETQYF
TGTGCCTCACATAGGGAGGGGCATGAGGAGACCCAGTACTTC
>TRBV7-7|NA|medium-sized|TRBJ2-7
CASSLEVSYEQYF
TGTGCCAGCAGCTTAGAGGTTAGCTACGAGCAGTACTTC
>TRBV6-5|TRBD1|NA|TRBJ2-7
CAISVGTGTYEQYF
TGTGCCATCAGTGTCGGGACAGGGACCTACGAGCAGTACTTC
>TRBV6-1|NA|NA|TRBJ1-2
CASSEFSSASYGYTF
TGTGCCAGCAGTGAATTTTCGTCGGCCAGCTATGGCTACACCTTC
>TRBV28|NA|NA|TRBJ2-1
CASSSWANPGNEQFF
TGTGCCAGCAGTTCCTGGGCCAACCCGGGCAATGAGCAGTTCTTC
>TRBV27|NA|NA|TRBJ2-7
CASSSPWREPYEQYF
TGTGCCAGCAGTTCTCCTTGGAGGGAACCCTACGAGCAGTACTTC
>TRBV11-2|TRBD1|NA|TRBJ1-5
CASSFGTGNNQPQHF
TGTGCCAGCAGCTTCGGGACAGGGAACAATCAGCCCCAGCATTTT
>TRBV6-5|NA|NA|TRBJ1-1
CASSEVRGDTEAFF
TGTGCCAGCAGTGAAGTAAGAGGGGACACTGAAGCTTTCTTT
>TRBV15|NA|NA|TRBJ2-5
CATSRDPSLTIQETQYF
TGTGCCACCAGCAGAGACCCGTCTTTAACGATCCAAGAGACCCAGTACTTC
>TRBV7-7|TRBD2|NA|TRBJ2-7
CASSPAGSLYEQYF
TGTGCCAGCAGCCCAGCGGGATCCCTTTACGAGCAGTACTTC
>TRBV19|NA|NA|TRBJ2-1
CASSITGLAYNEQFF
TGTGCCAGTAGTATAACTGGTCTAGCCTACAATGAGCAGTTCTTC
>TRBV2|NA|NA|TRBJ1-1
CASAKGQLNTEAFF
TGTGCCAGCGCTAAAGGACAGCTGAACACTGAAGCTTTCTTT
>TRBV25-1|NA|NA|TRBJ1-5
CASSDGGLGQPQHF
TGTGCCAGCAGTGATGGGGGGCTCGGTCAGCCCCAGCATTTT
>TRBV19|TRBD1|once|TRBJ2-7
CASLKPRTGSYEQYF
TGTGCCAGTCTTAAACCCAGGACAGGGAGCTACGAGCAGTACTTC
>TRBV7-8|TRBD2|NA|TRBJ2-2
CASSLPDPGTSGRPNTGELFF
TGTGCCAGCAGCTTACCCGATCCCGGGACTAGCGGGAGGCCGAACACCGGGGAGCTGTTTTTT
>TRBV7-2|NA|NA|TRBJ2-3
CASSLDQGTDTQYF
TGTGCCAGCAGCTTAGACCAGGGCACAGATACGCAGTATTTT
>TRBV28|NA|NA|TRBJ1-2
CASSLRDRPNYGYTF
TGTGCCAGCAGTTTACGGGACCGCCCTAACTATGGCTACACCTTC
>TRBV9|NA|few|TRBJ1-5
CASSVGYQPQHF
TGTGCCAGCAGCGTAGGCTATCAGCCCCAGCATTTT
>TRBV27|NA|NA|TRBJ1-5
CASSWGAGQPQHF
TGTGCCAGCAGTTGGGGGGCTGGTCAGCCCCAGCATTTT
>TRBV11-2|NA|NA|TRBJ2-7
CASSLGAHEQYF
TGTGCCAGCAGCCTAGGAGCCCACGAGCAGTACTTC
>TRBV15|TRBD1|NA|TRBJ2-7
CATSTPGTGGYEQYF
TGTGCCACCAGCACCCCCGGGACAGGGGGCTACGAGCAGTACTTC
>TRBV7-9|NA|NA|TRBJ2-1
CASSRSVTSHNEQFF
TGTGCCAGCAGCCGCAGCGTGACTAGTCACAATGAGCAGTTCTTC
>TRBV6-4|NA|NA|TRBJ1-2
CASSYGGEGYTF
TGTGCCAGCAGTTACGGGGGGGAAGGCTACACCTTC
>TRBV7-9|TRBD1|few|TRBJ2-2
CASSPTGGANTGELFF
TGTGCCAGCAGCCCCACAGGGGGCGCCAACACCGGGGAGCTGTTTTTT
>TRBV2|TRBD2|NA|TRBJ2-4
CASRRSHETSGQNIQYF
TGTGCCAGCAGACGGAGCCATGAGACTAGCGGCCAAAACATTCAGTACTTC
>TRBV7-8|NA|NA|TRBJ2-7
CASSSGQTYEQYF
TGTGCCAGCAGCAGCGGACAGACCTACGAGCAGTACTTC
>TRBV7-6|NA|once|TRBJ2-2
CASSSGGELFF
TGTGCCAGCAGCTCGGGCGGGGAGCTGTTTTTT
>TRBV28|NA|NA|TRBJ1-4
CASSYLDLGGNEKLFF
TGTGCCAGCAGTTACCTGGACTTGGGGGGGAATGAAAAACTGTTTTTT
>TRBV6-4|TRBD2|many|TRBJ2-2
CASSDTSGSTGELFF
TGTGCCAGCAGTGACACTAGCGGGAGCACCGGGGAGCTGTTTTTT
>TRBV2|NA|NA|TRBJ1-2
CASSDGGDGYTF
TGTGCCAGCAGTGATGGCGGGGATGGCTACACCTTC
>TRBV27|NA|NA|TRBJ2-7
CASSPTPASLREQYF
TGTGCCAGCAGTCCCACCCCCGCTAGCCTCCGGGAGCAGTACTTC
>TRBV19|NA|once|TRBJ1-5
CASSIWENQPQHF
TGTGCCAGTAGTATCTGGGAGAATCAGCCCCAGCATTTT
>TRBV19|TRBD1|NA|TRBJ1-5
CASSTSRTGTRLQQPQHF
TGTGCCAGTAGTACTTCCCGGACAGGGACTCGCCTCCAACAGCCCCAGCATTTT
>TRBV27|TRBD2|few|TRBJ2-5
CASSLSTSGQETQYF
TGTGCCAGCAGTTTATCGACTAGCGGGCAAGAGACCCAGTACTTC
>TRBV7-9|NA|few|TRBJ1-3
CASSSQGLENTIYF
TGTGCCAGCAGTTCACAGGGCCTCGAAAACACCATATATTTT
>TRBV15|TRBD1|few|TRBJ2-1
CATSRGTGDYNEQFF
TGTGCCACCAGCAGAGGGACAGGGGACTACAATGAGCAGTTCTTC
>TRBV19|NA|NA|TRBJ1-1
CASRPPGIEAFF
TGTGCCAGTAGGCCCCCGGGGATTGAAGCTTTCTTT
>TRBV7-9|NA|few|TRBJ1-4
CASSLVNNEKLFF
TGTGCCAGCAGCTTAGTTAATAATGAAAAACTGTTTTTT
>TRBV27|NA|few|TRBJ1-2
CASSPVAGGGYTF
TGTGCCAGCAGTCCCGTAGCAGGCGGAGGCTACACCTTC
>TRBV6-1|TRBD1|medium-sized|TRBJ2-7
CASNAGGYEQYF
TGTGCCAGCAATGCAGGGGGCTACGAGCAGTACTTC
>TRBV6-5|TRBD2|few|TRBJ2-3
CASKGWAGGTDTQYF
TGTGCCAGCAAAGGTTGGGCGGGAGGCACAGATACGCAGTATTTT
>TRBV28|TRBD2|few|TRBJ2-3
CASSLVFSGRITDTQYF
TGTGCCAGCAGTTTGGTTTTCAGCGGGAGGATCACAGATACGCAGTATTTT
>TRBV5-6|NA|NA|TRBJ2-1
CASSYSGSYNEQFF
TGTGCCAGCAGCTATTCAGGTTCCTACAATGAGCAGTTCTTC
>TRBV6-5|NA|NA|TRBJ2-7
CASRDIYEQYF
TGTGCCAGCAGGGATATCTACGAGCAGTACTTC
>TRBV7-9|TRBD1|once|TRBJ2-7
CASSPPARDRYYEQYF
TGTGCCAGCAGCCCCCCAGCCCGGGACAGGTACTACGAGCAGTACTTC
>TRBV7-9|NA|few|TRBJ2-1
CASSFTAGVGYNEQFF
TGTGCCAGCAGCTTTACCGCAGGGGTAGGTTACAATGAGCAGTTCTTC
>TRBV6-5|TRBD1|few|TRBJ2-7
CASTPGQGYYEQYF
TGTGCCAGTACTCCGGGACAGGGATACTACGAGCAGTACTTC